This TCR beta chain was sequenced for a study of T cells after yellow fever vaccination. Study-level points and caveats: Highly abundant clonotypes carried over from the bulk population could end up in FACS-sorted repertoires as contaminants. Post-booster reappearance was seen for most primary-vaccination clones (around 96% CD4, around 91% CD8).

A process of 5'RACE template switching, which added a universal primer site and UMIs, was used to make TCR cDNA. In TCRdb, the 5' RACE reads were re-called with MiXCR into one record per CDR3 protein. The table includes about 160,000 distinct CDR3 sequences, 6% to 7.5% detected once. This clonotype was counted ten times or more. What it binds is not known. The CDR3 is 13 amino acids. Germline V gives CDR1 LGHDT, CDR2 YNNKEL (reference sequence). Between the trimmed V and J ends, which lost 2 bases and 6 bases, there was a span of 7 bases. The clonotype was recovered from a man between 18 and 29 years old who received the YFV17D yellow fever vaccine. The sample in question was CD4+ T cells sorted from PBMCs, obtained about 5 days after the first yellow fever vaccination. The chain carries TRBV3-1 and TRBJ2-2, with unresolved D. The CDR3 sequence is CASSQWLSGELFF. CDR3 bases: TGTGCCAGCAGCCAATGGCTGTCCGGGGAGCTGTTTTTT.